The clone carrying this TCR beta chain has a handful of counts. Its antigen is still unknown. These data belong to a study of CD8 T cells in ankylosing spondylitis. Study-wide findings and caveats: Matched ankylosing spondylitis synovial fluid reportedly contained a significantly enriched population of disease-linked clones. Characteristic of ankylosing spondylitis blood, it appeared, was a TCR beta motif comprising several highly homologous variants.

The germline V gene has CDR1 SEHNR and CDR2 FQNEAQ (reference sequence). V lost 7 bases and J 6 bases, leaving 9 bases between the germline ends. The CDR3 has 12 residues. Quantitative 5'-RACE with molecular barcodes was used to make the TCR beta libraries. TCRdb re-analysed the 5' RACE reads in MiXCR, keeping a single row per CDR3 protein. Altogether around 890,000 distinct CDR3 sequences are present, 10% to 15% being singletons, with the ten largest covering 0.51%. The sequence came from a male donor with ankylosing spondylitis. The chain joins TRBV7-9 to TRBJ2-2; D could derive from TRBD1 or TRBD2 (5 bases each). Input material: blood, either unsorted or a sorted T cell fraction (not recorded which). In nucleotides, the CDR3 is TGTGCCAGCACGGGGCTTCCCGGGGAGCTGTTTTTT. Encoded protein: CASTGLPGELFF.